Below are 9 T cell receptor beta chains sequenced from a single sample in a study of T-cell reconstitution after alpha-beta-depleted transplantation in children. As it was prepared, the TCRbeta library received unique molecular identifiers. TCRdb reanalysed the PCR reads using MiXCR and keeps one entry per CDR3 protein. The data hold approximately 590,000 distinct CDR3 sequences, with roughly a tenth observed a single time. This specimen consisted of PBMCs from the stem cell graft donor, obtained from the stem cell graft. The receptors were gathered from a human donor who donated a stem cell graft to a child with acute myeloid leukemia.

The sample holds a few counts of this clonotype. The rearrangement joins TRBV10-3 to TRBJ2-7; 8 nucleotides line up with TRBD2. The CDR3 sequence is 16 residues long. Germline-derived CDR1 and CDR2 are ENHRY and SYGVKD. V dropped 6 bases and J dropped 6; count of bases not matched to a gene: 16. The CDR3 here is CAISLLAGRSLGEQYF. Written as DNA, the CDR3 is TGTGCCATCAGCCTCCTAGCGGGTCGGTCACTAGGCGAGCAGTACTTC.

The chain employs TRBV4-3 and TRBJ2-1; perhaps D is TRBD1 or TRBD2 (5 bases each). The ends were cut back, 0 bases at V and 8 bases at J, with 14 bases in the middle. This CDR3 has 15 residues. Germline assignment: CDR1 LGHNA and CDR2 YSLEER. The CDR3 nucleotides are TGCGCCAGCAGCCAAGATACTAGAGGGGCCGATGAGCAGTTCTTC. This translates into CASSQDTRGADEQFF.

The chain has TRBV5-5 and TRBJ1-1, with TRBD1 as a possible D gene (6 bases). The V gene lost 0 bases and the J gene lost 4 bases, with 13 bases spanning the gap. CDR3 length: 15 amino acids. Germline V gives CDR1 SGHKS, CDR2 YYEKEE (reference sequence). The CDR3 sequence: CASSLVGGTSTEAFF. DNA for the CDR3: TGTGCCAGCAGCTTGGTAGGGGGGACGTCCACTGAAGCTTTCTTT.

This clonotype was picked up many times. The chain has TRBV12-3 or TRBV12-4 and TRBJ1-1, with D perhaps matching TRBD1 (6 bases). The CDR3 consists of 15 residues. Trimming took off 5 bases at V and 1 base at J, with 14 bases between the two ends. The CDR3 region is CASSLGGGRNTEAFF. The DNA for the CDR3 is TGTGCCAGCAGTCTCGGGGGCGGGAGGAACACTGAAGCTTTCTTT.

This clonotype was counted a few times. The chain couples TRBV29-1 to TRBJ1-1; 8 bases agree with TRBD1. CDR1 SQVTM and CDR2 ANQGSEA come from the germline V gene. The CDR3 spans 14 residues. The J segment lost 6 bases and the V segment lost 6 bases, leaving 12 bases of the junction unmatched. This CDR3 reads CSVGLDRAFAEAFF. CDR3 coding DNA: TGCAGCGTAGGCCTGGACAGGGCTTTCGCTGAAGCTTTCTTT.

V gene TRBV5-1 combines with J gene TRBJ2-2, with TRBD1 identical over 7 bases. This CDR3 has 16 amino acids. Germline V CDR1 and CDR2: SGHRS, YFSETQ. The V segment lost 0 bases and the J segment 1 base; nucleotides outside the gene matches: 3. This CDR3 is CASSLDTGENTGELFF. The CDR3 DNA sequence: TGCGCCAGCAGCTTGGATACAGGGGAGAACACCGGGGAGCTGTTTTTT.

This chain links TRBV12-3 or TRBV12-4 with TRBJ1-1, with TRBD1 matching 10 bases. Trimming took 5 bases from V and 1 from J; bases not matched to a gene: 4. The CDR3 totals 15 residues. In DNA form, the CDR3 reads TGTGCCAGCAGTATTGGACAGGGGGGGAACACTGAAGCTTTCTTT. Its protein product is CASSIGQGGNTEAFF.

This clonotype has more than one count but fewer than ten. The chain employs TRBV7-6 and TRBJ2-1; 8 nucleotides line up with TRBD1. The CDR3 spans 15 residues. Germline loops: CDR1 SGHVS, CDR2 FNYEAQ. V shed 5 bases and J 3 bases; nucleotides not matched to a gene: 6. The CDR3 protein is CASSPTGVVYNEQFF. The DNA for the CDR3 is TGTGCCAGCAGCCCGACAGGGGTAGTCTACAATGAGCAGTTCTTC.

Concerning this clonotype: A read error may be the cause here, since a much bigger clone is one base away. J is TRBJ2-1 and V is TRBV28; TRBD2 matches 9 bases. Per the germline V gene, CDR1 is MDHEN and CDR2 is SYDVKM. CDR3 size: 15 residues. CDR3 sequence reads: CVSIWGSGSSNEQFF. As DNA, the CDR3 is TGTGTCAGCATCTGGGGTAGCGGGAGTAGTAATGAGCAGTTCTTC.